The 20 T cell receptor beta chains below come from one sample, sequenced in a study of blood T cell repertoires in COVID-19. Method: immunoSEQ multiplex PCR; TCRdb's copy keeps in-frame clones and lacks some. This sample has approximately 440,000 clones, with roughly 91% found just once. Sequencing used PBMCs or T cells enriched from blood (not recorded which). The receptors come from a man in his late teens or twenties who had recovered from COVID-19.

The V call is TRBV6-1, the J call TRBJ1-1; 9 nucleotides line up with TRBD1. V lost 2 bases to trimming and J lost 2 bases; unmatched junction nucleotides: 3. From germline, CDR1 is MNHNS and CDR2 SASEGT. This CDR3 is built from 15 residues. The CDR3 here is CASSEQTGGNTEAFF. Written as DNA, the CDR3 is TGTGCCAGCAGTGAACAGACAGGGGGAAACACTGAAGCTTTCTTT.

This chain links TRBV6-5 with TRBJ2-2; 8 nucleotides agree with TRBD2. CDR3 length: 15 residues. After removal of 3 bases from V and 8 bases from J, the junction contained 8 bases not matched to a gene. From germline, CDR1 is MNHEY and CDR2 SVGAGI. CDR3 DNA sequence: TGTGCCAGCAGTTATGGACTAGCCACCCAGGGGGAGCTGTTTTTT. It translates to CASSYGLATQGELFF.

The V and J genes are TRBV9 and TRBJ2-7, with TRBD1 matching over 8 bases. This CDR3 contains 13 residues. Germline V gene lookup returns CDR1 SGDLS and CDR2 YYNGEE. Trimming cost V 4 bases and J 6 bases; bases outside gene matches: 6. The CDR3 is CASSLGQGPEQYF. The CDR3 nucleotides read TGTGCCAGCAGCCTAGGACAGGGCCCCGAGCAGTACTTC.

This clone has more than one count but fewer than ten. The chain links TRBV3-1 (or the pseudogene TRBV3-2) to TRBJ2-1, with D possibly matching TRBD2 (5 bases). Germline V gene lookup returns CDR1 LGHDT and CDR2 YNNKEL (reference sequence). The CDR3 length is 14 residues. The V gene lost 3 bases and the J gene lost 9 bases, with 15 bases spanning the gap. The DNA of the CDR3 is TGTGCCAGCAGCCAGGCTCTACTAGGGCCTGAGCAGTTCTTC. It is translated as CASSQALLGPEQFF.

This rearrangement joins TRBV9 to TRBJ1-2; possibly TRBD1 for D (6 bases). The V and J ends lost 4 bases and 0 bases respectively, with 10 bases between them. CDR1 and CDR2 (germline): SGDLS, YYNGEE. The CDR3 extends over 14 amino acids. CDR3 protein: CASSPGQTNYGYTF. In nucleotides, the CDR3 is TGTGCCAGCAGCCCCGGACAGACTAACTATGGCTACACCTTC. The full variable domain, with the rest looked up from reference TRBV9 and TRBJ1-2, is DSGVTQTPKHLITATGQRVTLRCSPRSGDLSVYWYQQSLDQGLQFLIQYYNGEERAKGNILERFSAQQFPDLHSELNLSSLELGDSALYFCASSPGQTNYGYTFGSGTRLTVV.

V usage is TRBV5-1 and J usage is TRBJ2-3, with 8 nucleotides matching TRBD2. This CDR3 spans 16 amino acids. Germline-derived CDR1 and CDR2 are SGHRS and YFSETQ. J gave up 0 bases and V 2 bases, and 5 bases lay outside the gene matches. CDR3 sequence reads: CASSLSVAGSTDTQYF. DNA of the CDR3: TGCGCCAGCAGCTTATCGGTAGCGGGGAGCACAGATACGCAGTATTTT.

This chain's CDR3 is CASSLRVAGNTGELFF. The CDR3, as DNA: TGTGCCAGCAGCCTAAGGGTAGCGGGGAACACCGGGGAGCTGTTTTTT. V usage is TRBV27 and J usage is TRBJ2-2, with 7 positions matching TRBD2. Trimming cost V 6 bases and J 1 base; bases outside gene matches: 8. CDR3 length: 16 residues. Looked up from germline, CDR1 is MNHEY and CDR2 is SMNVEV (reference sequence).

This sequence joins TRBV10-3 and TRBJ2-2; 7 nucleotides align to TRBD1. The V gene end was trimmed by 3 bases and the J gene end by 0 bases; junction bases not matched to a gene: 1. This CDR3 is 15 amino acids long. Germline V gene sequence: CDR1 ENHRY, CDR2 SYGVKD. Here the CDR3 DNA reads TGTGCCATCAGTGATGGGACAGCGAACACCGGGGAGCTGTTTTTT. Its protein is CAISDGTANTGELFF.

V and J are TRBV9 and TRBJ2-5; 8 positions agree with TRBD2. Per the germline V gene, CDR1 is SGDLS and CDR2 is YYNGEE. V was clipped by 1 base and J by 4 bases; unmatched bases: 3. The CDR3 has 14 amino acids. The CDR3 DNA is TGTGCCAGCAGCGTACGGGAGGGCCGAGAGACCCAGTACTTC. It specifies CASSVREGRETQYF. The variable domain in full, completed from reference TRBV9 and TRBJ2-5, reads DSGVTQTPKHLITATGQRVTLRCSPRSGDLSVYWYQQSLDQGLQFLIQYYNGEERAKGNILERFSAQQFPDLHSELNLSSLELGDSALYFCASSVREGRETQYFGPGTRLLVL.

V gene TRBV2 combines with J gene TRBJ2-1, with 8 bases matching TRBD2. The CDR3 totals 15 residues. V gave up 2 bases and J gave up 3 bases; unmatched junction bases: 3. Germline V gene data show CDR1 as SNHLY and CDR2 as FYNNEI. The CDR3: CASSESGSFYNEQFF. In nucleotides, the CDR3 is TGTGCCAGCAGTGAAAGCGGGAGTTTCTACAATGAGCAGTTCTTC.

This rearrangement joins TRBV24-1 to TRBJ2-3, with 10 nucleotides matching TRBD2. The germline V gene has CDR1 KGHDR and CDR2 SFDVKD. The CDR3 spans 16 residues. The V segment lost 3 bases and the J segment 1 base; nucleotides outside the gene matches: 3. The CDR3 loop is CATSDPGTSGTDTQYF. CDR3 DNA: TGTGCCACCAGTGATCCCGGGACTAGCGGCACAGATACGCAGTATTTT.

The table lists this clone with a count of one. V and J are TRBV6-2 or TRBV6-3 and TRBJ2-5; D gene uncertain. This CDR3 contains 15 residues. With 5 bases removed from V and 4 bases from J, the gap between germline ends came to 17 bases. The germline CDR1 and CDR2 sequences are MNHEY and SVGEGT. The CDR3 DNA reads TGTGCCAGCAGTACCAACGAACCGCGAGGAGAGACCCAGTACTTC. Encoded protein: CASSTNEPRGETQYF.

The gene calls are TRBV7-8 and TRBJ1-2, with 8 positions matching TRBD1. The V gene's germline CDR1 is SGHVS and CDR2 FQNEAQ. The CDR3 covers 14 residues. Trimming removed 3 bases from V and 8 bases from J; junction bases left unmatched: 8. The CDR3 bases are TGTGCCAGCAGCTTTGAAACAGGGGGTCGGGGCTACACCTTC. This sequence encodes CASSFETGGRGYTF. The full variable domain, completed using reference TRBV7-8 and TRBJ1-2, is GAGVSQSPRYKVAKRGQDVALRCDPISGHVSLFWYQQALGQGPEFLTYFQNEAQLDKSGLPSDRFFAERPEGSVSTLKIQRTQQEDSAVYLCASSFETGGRGYTFGSGTRLTVV.

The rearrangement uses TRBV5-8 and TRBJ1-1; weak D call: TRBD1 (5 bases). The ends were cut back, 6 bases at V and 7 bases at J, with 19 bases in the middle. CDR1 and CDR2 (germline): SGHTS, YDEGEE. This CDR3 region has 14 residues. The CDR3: CASNRGERGDEAFF. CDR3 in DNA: TGTGCCAGCAACCGTGGGGAGCGGGGGGATGAAGCTTTCTTT.

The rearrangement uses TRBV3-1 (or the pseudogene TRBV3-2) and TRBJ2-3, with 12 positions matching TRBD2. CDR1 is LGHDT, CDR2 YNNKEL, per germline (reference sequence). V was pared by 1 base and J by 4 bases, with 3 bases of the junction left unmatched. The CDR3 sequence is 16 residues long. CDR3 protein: CASSQVLAGGPDTQYF. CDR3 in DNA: TGTGCCAGCAGCCAAGTTCTAGCGGGAGGGCCAGATACGCAGTATTTT.

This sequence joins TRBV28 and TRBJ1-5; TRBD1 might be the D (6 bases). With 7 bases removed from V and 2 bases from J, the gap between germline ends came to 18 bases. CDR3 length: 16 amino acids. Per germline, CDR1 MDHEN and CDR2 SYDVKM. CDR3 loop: CASTQGTRTGNQPQHF. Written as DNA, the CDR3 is TGTGCCAGCACCCAGGGGACCCGGACAGGCAATCAGCCCCAGCATTTT. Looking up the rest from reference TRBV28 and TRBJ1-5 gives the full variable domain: DVKVTQSSRYLVKRTGEKVFLECVQDMDHENMFWYRQDPGLGLRLIYFSYDVKMKEKGDIPEGYSVSREKKERFSLILESASTNQTSMYLCASTQGTRTGNQPQHFGDGTRLSIL.

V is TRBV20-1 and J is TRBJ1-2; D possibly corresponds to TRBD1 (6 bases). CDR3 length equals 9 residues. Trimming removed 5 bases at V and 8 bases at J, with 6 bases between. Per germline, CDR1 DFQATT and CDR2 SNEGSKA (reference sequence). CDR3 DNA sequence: TGCAGTGCTGACAGGGGCTACACCTTC. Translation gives CSADRGYTF.

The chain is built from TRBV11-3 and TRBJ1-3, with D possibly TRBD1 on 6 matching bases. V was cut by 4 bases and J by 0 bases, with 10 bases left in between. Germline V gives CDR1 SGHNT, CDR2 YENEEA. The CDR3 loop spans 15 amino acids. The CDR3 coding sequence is TGTGCCAGCAGCTGGGGGCGCATCTCTGGAAACACCATATATTTT. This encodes CASSWGRISGNTIYF.

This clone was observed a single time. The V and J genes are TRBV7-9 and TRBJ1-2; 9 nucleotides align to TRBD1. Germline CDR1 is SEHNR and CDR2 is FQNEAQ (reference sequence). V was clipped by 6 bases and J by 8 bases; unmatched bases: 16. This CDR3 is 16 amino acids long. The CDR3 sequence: CASSLRGTGRIGGYTF. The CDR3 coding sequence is TGTGCCAGCAGTTTAAGAGGGACAGGGCGAATCGGGGGCTACACCTTC.

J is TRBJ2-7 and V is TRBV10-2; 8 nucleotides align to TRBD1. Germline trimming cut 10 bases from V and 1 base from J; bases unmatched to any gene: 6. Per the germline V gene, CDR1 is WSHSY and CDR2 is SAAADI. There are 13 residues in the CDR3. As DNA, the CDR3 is TGCGCCACAAGGACAGGGAAATCCTACGAGCAGTACTTC. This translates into CATRTGKSYEQYF.